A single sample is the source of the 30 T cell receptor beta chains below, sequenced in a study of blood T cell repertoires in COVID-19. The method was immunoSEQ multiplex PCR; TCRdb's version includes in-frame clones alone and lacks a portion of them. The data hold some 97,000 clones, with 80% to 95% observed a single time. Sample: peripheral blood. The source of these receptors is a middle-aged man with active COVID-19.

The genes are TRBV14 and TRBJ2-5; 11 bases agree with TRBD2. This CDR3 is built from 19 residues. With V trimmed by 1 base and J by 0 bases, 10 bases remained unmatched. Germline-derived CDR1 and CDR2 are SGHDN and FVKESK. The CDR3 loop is CASSQVGWGLAANQETQYF. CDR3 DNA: TGTGCCAGCAGCCAAGTGGGGTGGGGACTAGCGGCAAACCAAGAGACCCAGTACTTC. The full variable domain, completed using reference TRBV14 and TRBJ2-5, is EAGVTQFPSHSVIEKGQTVTLRCDPISGHDNLYWYRRVMGKEIKFLLHFVKESKQDESGMPNNRFLAERTGGTYSTLKVQPAELEDSGVYFCASSQVGWGLAANQETQYFGPGTRLLVL.

The CDR3 coding sequence is TGTGCTAGTGGCCCGACAGGTAGGGGCAATCAGCCCCAGCATTTT. Its translation is CASGPTGRGNQPQHF. The chain is built from TRBV12-5 and TRBJ1-5, with TRBD1 as a possible D gene (6 bases). Trimming pared 6 bases from V and 2 bases from J, leaving 14 bases between. This CDR3 comprises 15 residues. The germline CDR1 and CDR2 sequences are LGHNT and FRNRAP.

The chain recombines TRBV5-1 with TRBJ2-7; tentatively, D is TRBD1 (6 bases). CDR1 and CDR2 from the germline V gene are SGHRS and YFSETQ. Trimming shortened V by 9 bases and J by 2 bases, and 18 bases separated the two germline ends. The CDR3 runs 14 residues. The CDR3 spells CATSKGTPPYEQYF. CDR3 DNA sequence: TGCGCCACCTCCAAAGGGACACCGCCCTACGAGCAGTACTTC.

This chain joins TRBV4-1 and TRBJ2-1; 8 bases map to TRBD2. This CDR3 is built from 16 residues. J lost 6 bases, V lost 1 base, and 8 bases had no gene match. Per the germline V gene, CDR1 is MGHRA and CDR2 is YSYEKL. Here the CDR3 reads CASSQGPGTRGNEQFF. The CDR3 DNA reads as TGCGCCAGCAGCCAAGGCCCCGGGACTAGAGGCAATGAGCAGTTCTTC.

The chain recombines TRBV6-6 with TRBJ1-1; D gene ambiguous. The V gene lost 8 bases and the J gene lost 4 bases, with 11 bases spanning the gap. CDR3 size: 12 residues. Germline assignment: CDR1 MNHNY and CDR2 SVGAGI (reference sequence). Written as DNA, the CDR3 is TGTGCCAGCTACTTTACGGGCACTGAAGCTTTCTTT. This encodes CASYFTGTEAFF.

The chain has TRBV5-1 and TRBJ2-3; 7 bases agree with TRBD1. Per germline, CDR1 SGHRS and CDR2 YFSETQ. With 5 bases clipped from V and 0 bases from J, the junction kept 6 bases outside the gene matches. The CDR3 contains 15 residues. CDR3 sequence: CASSDRAESTDTQYF. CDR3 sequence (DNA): TGCGCCAGCAGTGACAGGGCAGAGAGCACAGATACGCAGTATTTT.

DNA for the CDR3: TGTGCCAGCTCAACGGGACTAGCGGGAGTGGAGACCCAGTACTTC. It encodes CASSTGLAGVETQYF. The rearrangement uses TRBV18 and TRBJ2-5, with TRBD2 matching over 14 bases. The junction had 4 bases not matched to a gene; V was cut back by 5 bases and J by 5 bases. Germline values: CDR1 KGHSH, CDR2 LQKENI. The length of the CDR3 is 15 residues.

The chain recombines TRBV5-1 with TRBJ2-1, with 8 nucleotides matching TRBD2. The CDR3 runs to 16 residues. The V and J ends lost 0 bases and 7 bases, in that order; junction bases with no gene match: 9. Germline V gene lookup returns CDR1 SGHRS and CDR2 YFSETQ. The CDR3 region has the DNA TGCGCCAGCAGCTTGGCTCGGTCGTCTAGCGGGAATGAGCAGTTCTTC. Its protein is CASSLARSSSGNEQFF.

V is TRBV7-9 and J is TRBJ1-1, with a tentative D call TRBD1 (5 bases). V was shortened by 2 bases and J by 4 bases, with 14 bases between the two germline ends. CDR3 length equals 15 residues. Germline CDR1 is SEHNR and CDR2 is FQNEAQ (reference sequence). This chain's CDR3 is CASSLYGEGRTEAFF. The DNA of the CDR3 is TGTGCCAGCAGCTTATATGGGGAGGGGCGCACTGAAGCTTTCTTT.

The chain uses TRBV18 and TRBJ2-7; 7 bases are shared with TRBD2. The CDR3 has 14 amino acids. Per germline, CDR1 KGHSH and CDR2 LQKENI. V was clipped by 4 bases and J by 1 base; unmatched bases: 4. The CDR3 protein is CASSLRERSYEQYV. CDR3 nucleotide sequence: TGTGCCAGCTCACTGCGGGAGAGATCCTACGAGCAGTACGTC.

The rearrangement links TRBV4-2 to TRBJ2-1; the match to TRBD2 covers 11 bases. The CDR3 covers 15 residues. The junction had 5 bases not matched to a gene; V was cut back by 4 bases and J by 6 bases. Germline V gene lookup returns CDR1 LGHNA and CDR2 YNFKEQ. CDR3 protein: CASSPGTSGSNEQFF. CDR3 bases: TGTGCCAGCAGCCCGGGGACTAGCGGAAGCAATGAGCAGTTCTTC.

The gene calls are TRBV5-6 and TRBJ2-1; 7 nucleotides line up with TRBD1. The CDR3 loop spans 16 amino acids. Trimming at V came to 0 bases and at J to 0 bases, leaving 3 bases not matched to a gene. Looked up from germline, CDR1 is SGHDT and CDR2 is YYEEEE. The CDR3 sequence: CASSLGQGLSYNEQFF. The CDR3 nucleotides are TGTGCCAGCAGCTTGGGACAGGGCCTCTCCTACAATGAGCAGTTCTTC. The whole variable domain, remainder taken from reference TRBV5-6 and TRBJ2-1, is DAGVTQSPTHLIKTRGQQVTLRCSPKSGHDTVSWYQQALGQGPQFIFQYYEEEERQRGNFPDRFSGHQFPNYSSELNVNALLLGDSALYLCASSLGQGLSYNEQFFGPGTRLTVL.

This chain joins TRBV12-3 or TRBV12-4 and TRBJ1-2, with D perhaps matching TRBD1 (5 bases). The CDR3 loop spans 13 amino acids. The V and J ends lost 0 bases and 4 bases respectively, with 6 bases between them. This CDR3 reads CASSLAGAYGYTF. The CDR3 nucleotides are TGTGCCAGCAGTTTAGCAGGGGCCTATGGCTACACCTTC.

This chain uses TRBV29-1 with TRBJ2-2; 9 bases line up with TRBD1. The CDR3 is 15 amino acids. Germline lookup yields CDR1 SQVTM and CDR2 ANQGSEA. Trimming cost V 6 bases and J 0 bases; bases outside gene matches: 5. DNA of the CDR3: TGCAGCGTCGGAACAGGGGGCACGAACACCGGGGAGCTGTTTTTT. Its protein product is CSVGTGGTNTGELFF.

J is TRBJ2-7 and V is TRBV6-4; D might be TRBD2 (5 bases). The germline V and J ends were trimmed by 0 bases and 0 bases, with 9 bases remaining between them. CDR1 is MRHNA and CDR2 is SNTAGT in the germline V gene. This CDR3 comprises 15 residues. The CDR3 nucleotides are TGTGCCAGCAGTGACTCGCGAGGGATCTCCTACGAGCAGTACTTC. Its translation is CASSDSRGISYEQYF.

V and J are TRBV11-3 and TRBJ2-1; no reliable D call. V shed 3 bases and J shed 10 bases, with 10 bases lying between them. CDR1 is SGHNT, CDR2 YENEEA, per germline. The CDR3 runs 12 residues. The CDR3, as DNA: TGTGCCAGCAGCTTCGTGTTCGAGGAGCAGTTCTTC. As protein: CASSFVFEEQFF.

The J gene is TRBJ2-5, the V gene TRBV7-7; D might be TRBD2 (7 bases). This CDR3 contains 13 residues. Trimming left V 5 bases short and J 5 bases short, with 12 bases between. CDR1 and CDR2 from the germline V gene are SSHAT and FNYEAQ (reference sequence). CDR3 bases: TGTGCCAGCAGCCGGGGGGCGGTGGAGACCCAGTACTTC. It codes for CASSRGAVETQYF.

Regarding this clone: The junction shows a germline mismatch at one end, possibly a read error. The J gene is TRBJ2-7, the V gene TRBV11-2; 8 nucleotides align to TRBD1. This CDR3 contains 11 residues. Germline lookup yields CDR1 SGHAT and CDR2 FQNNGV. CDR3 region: CASSGGQGVIF. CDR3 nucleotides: TGTGCCAGCAGCGGCGGACAGGGCGTCATATTC.

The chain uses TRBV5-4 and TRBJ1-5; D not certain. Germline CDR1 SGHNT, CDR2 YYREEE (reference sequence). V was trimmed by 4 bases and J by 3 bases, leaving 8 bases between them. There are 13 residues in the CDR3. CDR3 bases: TGTGCCAGCAGCCTCACACCCAATCAGCCCCAGCATTTT. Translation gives CASSLTPNQPQHF.

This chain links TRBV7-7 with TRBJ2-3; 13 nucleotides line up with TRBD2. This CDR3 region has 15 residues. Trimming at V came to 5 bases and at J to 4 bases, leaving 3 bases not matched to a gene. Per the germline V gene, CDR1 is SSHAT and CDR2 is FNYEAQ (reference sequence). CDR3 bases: TGTGCCAGCAGCAAGGGACTAGCGGGGTCAGATACGCAGTATTTT. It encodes CASSKGLAGSDTQYF. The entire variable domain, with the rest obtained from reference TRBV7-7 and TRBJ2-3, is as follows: GAGVSQSPRYKVTKRGQDVTLRCDPISSHATLYWYQQALGQGPEFLTYFNYEAQPDKSGLPSDRFSAERPEGSISTLTIQRTEQRDSAMYRCASSKGLAGSDTQYFGPGTRLTVL.

For the CDR3, the DNA is TGCGCCAGCAGCACCCCGGGGGGGAACACTGAAGCTTTCTTT. It codes for CASSTPGGNTEAFF. The chain recombines TRBV4-1 with TRBJ1-1; TRBD1 might be the D (5 bases). V was shortened by 5 bases and J by 1 base, with 11 bases between the two germline ends. Germline V gives CDR1 MGHRA, CDR2 YSYEKL. CDR3 length: 14 residues.

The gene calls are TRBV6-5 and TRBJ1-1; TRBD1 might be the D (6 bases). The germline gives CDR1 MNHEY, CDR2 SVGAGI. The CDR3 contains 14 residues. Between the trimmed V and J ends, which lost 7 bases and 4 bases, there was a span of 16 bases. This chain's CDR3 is CASTNRVVGTEAFF. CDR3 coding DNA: TGTGCCAGCACGAACAGGGTAGTTGGCACTGAAGCTTTCTTT.

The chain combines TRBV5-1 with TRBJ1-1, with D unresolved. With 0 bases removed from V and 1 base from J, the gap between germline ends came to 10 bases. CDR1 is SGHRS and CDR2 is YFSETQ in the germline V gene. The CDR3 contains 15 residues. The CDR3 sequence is CASSLDAGKNTEAFF. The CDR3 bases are TGCGCCAGCAGCTTGGATGCTGGCAAGAACACTGAAGCTTTCTTT.

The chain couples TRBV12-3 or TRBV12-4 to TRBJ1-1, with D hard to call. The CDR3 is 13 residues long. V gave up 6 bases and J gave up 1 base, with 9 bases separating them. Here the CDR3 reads CASSPTPNTEAFF. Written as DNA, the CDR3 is TGTGCCAGCAGCCCGACACCGAACACTGAAGCTTTCTTT.

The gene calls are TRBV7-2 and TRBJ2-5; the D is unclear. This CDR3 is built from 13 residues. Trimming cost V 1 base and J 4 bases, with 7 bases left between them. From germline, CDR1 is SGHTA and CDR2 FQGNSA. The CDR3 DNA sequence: TGTGCCAGCAGCTTAGGACAAATAGAGACCCAGTACTTC. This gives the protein CASSLGQIETQYF.

The DNA of the CDR3 is TGCGCCAGCAGCCCCCAGGGACTAGCGGGGGGGCCTCAATACGAGCAGTACTTC. Its protein is CASSPQGLAGGPQYEQYF. This sequence joins TRBV5-1 and TRBJ2-7, with TRBD2 matching 16 bases. After removal of 4 bases from V and 4 bases from J, the junction contained 11 bases not matched to a gene. The germline V gene encodes CDR1 SGHRS and CDR2 YFSETQ. The CDR3 has 18 residues. The full variable domain, completed using reference TRBV5-1 and TRBJ2-7, is KAGVTQTPRYLIKTRGQQVTLSCSPISGHRSVSWYQQTPGQGLQFLFEYFSETQRNKGNFPGRFSGRQFSNSRSEMNVSTLELGDSALYLCASSPQGLAGGPQYEQYFGPGTRLTVT.

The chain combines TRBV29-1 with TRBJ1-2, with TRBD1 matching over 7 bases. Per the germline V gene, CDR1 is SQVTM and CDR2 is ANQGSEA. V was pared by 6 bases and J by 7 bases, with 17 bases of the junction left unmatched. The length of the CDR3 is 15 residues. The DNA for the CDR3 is TGCAGCGTGGACCATAGGACAGGTGCATTCTCTGGCTACACCTTC. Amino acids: CSVDHRTGAFSGYTF.

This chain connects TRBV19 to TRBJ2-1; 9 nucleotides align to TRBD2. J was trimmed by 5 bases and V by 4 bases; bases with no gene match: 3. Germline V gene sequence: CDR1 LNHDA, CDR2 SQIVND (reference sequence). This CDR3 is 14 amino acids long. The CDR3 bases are TGTGCCAGTAGTAGCGGGAGGGGAGACAATGAGCAGTTCTTC. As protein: CASSSGRGDNEQFF.

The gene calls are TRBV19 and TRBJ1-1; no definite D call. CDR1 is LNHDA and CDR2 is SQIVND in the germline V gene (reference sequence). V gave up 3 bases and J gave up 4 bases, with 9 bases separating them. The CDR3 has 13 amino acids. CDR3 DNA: TGTGCCAGTAGTATCCCCTCCCCCACTGAAGCTTTCTTT. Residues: CASSIPSPTEAFF.

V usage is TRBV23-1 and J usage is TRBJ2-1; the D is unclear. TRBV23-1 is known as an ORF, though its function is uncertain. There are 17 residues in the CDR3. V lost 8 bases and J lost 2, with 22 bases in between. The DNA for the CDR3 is TGCGCCAGCCCACGGCGCATTGAGGTGTTGACCTACAATGAGCAGTTCTTC. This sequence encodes CASPRRIEVLTYNEQFF.